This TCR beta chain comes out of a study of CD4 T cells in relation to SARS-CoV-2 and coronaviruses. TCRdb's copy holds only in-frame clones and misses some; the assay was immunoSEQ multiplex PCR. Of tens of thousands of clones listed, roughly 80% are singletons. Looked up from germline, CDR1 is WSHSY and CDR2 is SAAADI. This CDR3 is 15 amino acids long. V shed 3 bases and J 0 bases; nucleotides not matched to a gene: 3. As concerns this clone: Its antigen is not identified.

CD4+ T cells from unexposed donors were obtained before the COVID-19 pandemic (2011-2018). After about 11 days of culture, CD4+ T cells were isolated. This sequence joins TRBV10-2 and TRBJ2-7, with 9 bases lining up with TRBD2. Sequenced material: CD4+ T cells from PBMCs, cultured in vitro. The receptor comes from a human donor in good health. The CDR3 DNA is TGCGCCAGCAGTGACCCAGCGGGAGGCTCCTACGAGCAGTACTTC. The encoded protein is CASSDPAGGSYEQYF.